Below are 30 T cell receptor beta chains sequenced from a single sample in a study of blood T cell repertoires in COVID-19. The repertoire was sequenced with immunoSEQ multiplex PCR; TCRdb's copy has only in-frame clones and lacks some. This table holds some 400,000 clones, 80% to 90% found once. Sequenced: peripheral blood. These receptors were collected from a woman younger than 45 with COVID-19, enrolled during active disease.

In this sample, this clone turned up a few times. The chain couples TRBV6-4 to TRBJ1-2, with D possibly being TRBD1 (6 bases). Trimming shortened V by 2 bases and J by 9 bases, and 16 bases separated the two germline ends. CDR1 and CDR2 from the germline V gene are MRHNA and SNTAGT. CDR3 length: 14 residues. CDR3 amino acids: CASSDGDRTDSYTF. CDR3 bases: TGTGCCAGCAGTGACGGCGACAGGACTGATAGCTACACCTTC.

The chain couples TRBV11-2 to TRBJ1-1; maybe TRBD1 (6 bases). CDR1 SGHAT and CDR2 FQNNGV come from the germline V gene. V lost 4 bases and J lost 2, with 8 bases in between. CDR3 size: 13 residues. The CDR3 region has the DNA TGTGCCAGCAGCTACAGGGTTAACACTGAAGCTTTCTTT. Protein sequence: CASSYRVNTEAFF.

The chain recombines TRBV19 with TRBJ2-1; D possibly corresponds to TRBD2 (6 bases). From germline, CDR1 is LNHDA and CDR2 SQIVND (reference sequence). V lost 3 bases to trimming and J lost 3 bases, with 12 bases between them. The CDR3 sequence is 15 residues long. In DNA form, the CDR3 reads TGTGCCAGTAGTATCGTAGCGGAGTTCTACAATGAGCAGTTCTTC. Protein product: CASSIVAEFYNEQFF.

This clone has a handful of counts. The chain uses TRBV5-6 and TRBJ2-6; 12 bases are shared with TRBD2. The V and J ends lost 2 bases and 2 bases, in that order; junction bases with no gene match: 5. This CDR3 is 18 amino acids long. The germline V gene encodes CDR1 SGHDT and CDR2 YYEEEE. Written as DNA, the CDR3 is TGTGCCAGCAGCTTACTAGCGGGAGGTCAAACTGGGGCCAACGTCCTGACTTTC. Translation gives CASSLLAGGQTGANVLTF.

V is TRBV11-2 and J is TRBJ2-5, with TRBD1 as a possible D gene (6 bases). CDR3 length equals 14 residues. V lost 5 bases to trimming and J lost 1 base, with 11 bases between them. From germline, CDR1 is SGHAT and CDR2 FQNNGV. The CDR3: CASSQLGAQETQYF. DNA for the CDR3: TGTGCCAGCAGCCAACTGGGGGCCCAAGAGACCCAGTACTTC.

The chain couples TRBV28 to TRBJ2-5; TRBD1 aligns across 7 bases. The CDR3 covers 14 residues. The germline CDR1 and CDR2 sequences are MDHEN and SYDVKM. Trimming took 2 bases from V and 6 from J; bases not matched to a gene: 6. CDR3 sequence: CASSLARGLQTQYF. The CDR3 region has the DNA TGTGCCAGCAGTTTAGCCAGGGGGTTACAGACCCAGTACTTC. Drawing the rest from reference TRBV28 and TRBJ2-5, the complete variable domain is DVKVTQSSRYLVKRTGEKVFLECVQDMDHENMFWYRQDPGLGLRLIYFSYDVKMKEKGDIPEGYSVSREKKERFSLILESASTNQTSMYLCASSLARGLQTQYFGPGTRLLVL.

V is TRBV7-2 and J is TRBJ2-3; 7 nucleotides line up with TRBD2. The CDR3 sequence is 18 residues long. With V trimmed by 2 bases and J by 2 bases, 13 bases remained unmatched. Germline CDR1 and CDR2: SGHTA and FQGNSA. CDR3 coding DNA: TGTGCCAGCAGCTTACCCGGGGGTAGCGGGTCCTTCACAGATACGCAGTATTTT. Amino acid sequence: CASSLPGGSGSFTDTQYF.

The rearrangement uses TRBV6-5 and TRBJ2-7; D may be TRBD1 (5 bases). This CDR3 comprises 14 residues. With 5 bases removed from V and 2 bases from J, the gap between germline ends came to 13 bases. Looked up from germline, CDR1 is MNHEY and CDR2 is SVGAGI. The CDR3 protein is CASSPGKGTYEQYF. CDR3 in DNA: TGTGCCAGCAGTCCAGGGAAGGGGACCTACGAGCAGTACTTC.

The V gene is TRBV7-2, the J gene TRBJ2-7, with TRBD2 matching 8 bases. The CDR3 loop spans 15 amino acids. CDR1 and CDR2 from the germline V gene are SGHTA and FQGNSA. Unmatched junction bases numbered 8, after V lost 1 base and J lost 6 bases. The CDR3: CASSLVSGGPSEQYF. The CDR3 region has the DNA TGTGCCAGCAGCTTAGTGTCGGGAGGGCCCTCCGAGCAGTACTTC.

V usage is TRBV6-1 and J usage is TRBJ1-1; no clear D. Trimming removed 1 base from V and 11 bases from J, with 8 bases in between. From germline, CDR1 is MNHNS and CDR2 SASEGT. This CDR3 region has 11 residues. CDR3 protein: CASSEEYEAFF. CDR3 DNA: TGTGCCAGCAGTGAAGAGTACGAGGCTTTCTTT.

The chain joins TRBV6-1 to TRBJ1-2; D is undetermined. V lost 2 bases to trimming and J lost 6 bases, with 10 bases between them. This CDR3 region has 13 residues. Germline values: CDR1 MNHNS, CDR2 SASEGT. CDR3 sequence (DNA): TGTGCCAGCAGTGAACAGGTTTTAAATGGCTACACCTTC. It translates to CASSEQVLNGYTF.

The V call is TRBV3-1 (or the pseudogene TRBV3-2), the J call TRBJ1-1; TRBD1 might be the D (6 bases). The CDR3 runs to 14 residues. CDR1 is LGHDT, CDR2 YNNKEL, per germline (reference sequence). With 7 bases removed from V and 1 base from J, the gap between germline ends came to 13 bases. The CDR3: CASTPGVSNTEAFF. The CDR3 DNA sequence: TGTGCCAGCACCCCAGGGGTATCGAACACTGAAGCTTTCTTT.

The V call is TRBV7-9, the J call TRBJ1-1; 9 nucleotides line up with TRBD1. The CDR3 is made up of 15 amino acids. Germline CDR1 SEHNR, CDR2 FQNEAQ (reference sequence). The ends lost 6 bases at V and 3 bases at J; junction bases unmatched: 8. In DNA, the CDR3 is TGTGCCAGCAGTTCTGGCGACAGGGGGGACACTGAAGCTTTCTTT. This gives the protein CASSSGDRGDTEAFF.

This clone appeared a single time. V and J are TRBV2 and TRBJ1-4; D uncertain. This CDR3 has 12 amino acids. Trimming stripped 7 bases from V and 5 bases from J, with 8 bases between. CDR1 and CDR2 from the germline V gene are SNHLY and FYNNEI. CDR3 coding DNA: TGTGCCAGCATGTATACAAATGAAAAACTGTTTTTT. Translated, it gives CASMYTNEKLFF. Variable domain in full (rest from reference TRBV2 and TRBJ1-4): EPEVTQTPSHQVTQMGQEVILRCVPISNHLYFYWYRQILGQKVEFLVSFYNNEISEKSEIFDDQFSVERPDGSNFTLKIRSTKLEDSAMYFCASMYTNEKLFFGSGTQLSVL.

V usage is TRBV4-2 and J usage is TRBJ2-1, with D possibly TRBD1 on 6 matching bases. Trimming shortened V by 2 bases and J by 8 bases, and 10 bases separated the two germline ends. In germline, CDR1 is LGHNA, CDR2 YNFKEQ. The CDR3 runs to 13 residues. Here the CDR3 DNA reads TGTGCCAGCAGCCAATCAGGGGCATATGAGCAGTTCTTC. The encoded protein is CASSQSGAYEQFF.

J is TRBJ2-7 and V is TRBV4-3; 7 nucleotides agree with TRBD2. Trimming removed 0 bases from V and 0 bases from J; junction bases left unmatched: 5. The CDR3 loop spans 16 amino acids. CDR1 is LGHNA, CDR2 YSLEER, per germline. The CDR3 reads CASSQDPWGGSYEQYF. The CDR3 DNA reads TGCGCCAGCAGCCAAGACCCCTGGGGGGGCTCCTACGAGCAGTACTTC.

The chain uses TRBV2 and TRBJ2-6; D perhaps matches TRBD1 (5 bases). There are 16 residues in the CDR3. The V and J ends lost 9 bases and 0 bases respectively, with 15 bases between them. Germline V gene lookup returns CDR1 SNHLY and CDR2 FYNNEI. For the CDR3, the DNA is TGTGCCAGTATTCACAGGTCACCCTCTGGGGCCAACGTCCTGACTTTC. This encodes CASIHRSPSGANVLTF.

The chain uses TRBV5-1 and TRBJ2-2; D not resolved. V was trimmed by 0 bases and J by 4 bases, leaving 7 bases between them. The germline CDR1 and CDR2 sequences are SGHRS and YFSETQ. CDR3 length: 14 residues. CDR3 nucleotides: TGCGCCAGCAGCTTGGGCTTACTCACCGGGGAGCTGTTTTTT. It yields the protein CASSLGLLTGELFF.

The V and J genes are TRBV19 and TRBJ2-1, with 7 bases that match TRBD2. The CDR3 is 17 amino acids. Germline CDR1 reads LNHDA; CDR2 reads SQIVND (reference sequence). V lost 6 bases to trimming and J lost 4 bases; unmatched junction nucleotides: 15. CDR3 in amino acids: CASSTEDRRERYNEQFF. The DNA of the CDR3 is TGTGCCAGTAGCACGGAGGATCGGCGGGAGAGGTACAATGAGCAGTTCTTC.

J is TRBJ2-7 and V is TRBV15; D may be TRBD1 (5 bases). From germline, CDR1 is LNHNV and CDR2 YYDKDF (reference sequence). CDR3 length equals 13 residues. The germline V and J ends were trimmed by 1 base and 7 bases, with 11 bases remaining between them. CDR3: CATSRVFRGEQYF. The DNA of the CDR3 is TGTGCCACCAGCAGAGTTTTTAGGGGAGAGCAGTACTTC.

The chain is built from TRBV11-2 and TRBJ2-7, with D perhaps TRBD2 (6 bases). Between the trimmed V and J ends, which lost 4 bases and 3 bases, there was a span of 13 bases. Looked up from germline, CDR1 is SGHAT and CDR2 is FQNNGV. CDR3 length equals 14 residues. CDR3 nucleotide sequence: TGTGCCAGCAGCTCCCTGGGACTGGACTACGAGCAGTACTTC. Amino acids: CASSSLGLDYEQYF. The variable domain in full, completed from reference TRBV11-2 and TRBJ2-7, reads EAGVAQSPRYKIIEKRQSVAFWCNPISGHATLYWYQQILGQGPKLLIQFQNNGVVDDSQLPKDRFSAERLKGVDSTLKIQPAKLEDSAVYLCASSSLGLDYEQYFGPGTRLTVT.

The rearrangement uses TRBV28 and TRBJ2-4; D perhaps matches TRBD2 (6 bases). This CDR3 has 14 residues. V was cut by 1 base and J by 5 bases, with 9 bases left in between. The V gene's germline CDR1 is MDHEN and CDR2 SYDVKM. For the CDR3, the DNA is TGTGCCAGCAGTTTATTGGGGGGACAAAACATTCAGTACTTC. Its translation is CASSLLGGQNIQYF.

The chain uses TRBV7-3 and TRBJ2-7; 12 bases agree with TRBD2. This CDR3 has 15 residues. J lost 3 bases, V lost 5 bases, and 5 bases had no gene match. From germline, CDR1 is SGHTA and CDR2 FQGTGA. The CDR3 DNA reads as TGTGCCAGCAGCCTGGGACTAGCGGGCAGCTACGAGCAGTACTTC. It codes for CASSLGLAGSYEQYF.

This clone has more than one count but fewer than ten. The rearrangement uses TRBV4-1 and TRBJ1-1; no reliable D call. V lost 3 bases and J lost 4, with 21 bases in between. Germline V CDR1 and CDR2: MGHRA, YSYEKL. The CDR3 length is 17 residues. The DNA of the CDR3 is TGCGCCAGCAGCCAGGATCGGAGCGGGCCTCGAGGCACTGAAGCTTTCTTT. This gives the protein CASSQDRSGPRGTEAFF.

This chain joins TRBV6-5 and TRBJ1-2, with TRBD1 identical over 10 bases. Germline loops: CDR1 MNHEY, CDR2 SVGAGI. The CDR3 runs 15 residues. V was clipped by 11 bases and J by 6 bases; unmatched bases: 15. CDR3: CAVHRGVTGGNGYTF. In DNA form, the CDR3 reads TGTGCCGTTCATAGGGGAGTGACAGGGGGCAATGGCTACACCTTC.

Here the CDR3 DNA reads TGTGCCTGGACCCGGCAGACAGGGAAAAACATTCAGTACTTC. Amino acids: CAWTRQTGKNIQYF. This chain joins TRBV30 and TRBJ2-4; 7 bases are a match to TRBD1. CDR1 and CDR2 from the germline V gene are GTSNPN and SVGIG (reference sequence). This CDR3 is built from 14 residues. With 4 bases clipped from V and 4 bases from J, the junction kept 7 bases outside the gene matches.

CDR3 in DNA: TGCGCCAGCAGCCCCGCCCCCGGCGAGCAGTACTTC. Encoded protein: CASSPAPGEQYF. The genes are TRBV5-1 and TRBJ2-7; D remains unclear. The germline V gene encodes CDR1 SGHRS and CDR2 YFSETQ. V lost 4 bases and J 6 bases, leaving 11 bases between the germline ends. The CDR3 runs to 12 residues.

The J gene is TRBJ1-1, the V gene TRBV6-5; D remains ambiguous. CDR3 size: 13 residues. The germline V gene encodes CDR1 MNHEY and CDR2 SVGAGI. Deletions cut 6 bases from V and 1 base from J, with 9 bases between. The CDR3 DNA follows: TGTGCCAGCAGCCAGTATACGAACACTGAAGCTTTCTTT. The encoded protein is CASSQYTNTEAFF.

This chain links TRBV30 with TRBJ2-3; 8 nucleotides align to TRBD2. Germline trimming cut 2 bases from V and 2 bases from J; bases unmatched to any gene: 6. The germline gives CDR1 GTSNPN, CDR2 SVGIG (reference sequence). The CDR3 covers 15 residues. In DNA form, the CDR3 reads TGTGCCTGGAGTCCCTTGACTAGCGCCACAGATACGCAGTATTTT. This encodes CAWSPLTSATDTQYF.

The chain couples TRBV5-4 to TRBJ2-3; 13 nucleotides match TRBD2. Trimming removed 3 bases from V and 1 base from J; junction bases left unmatched: 8. The germline V gene encodes CDR1 SGHNT and CDR2 YYREEE (reference sequence). The CDR3 has 18 amino acids. DNA for the CDR3: TGTGCCAGCAGCTCCCCCACTAGCGGGAGGGGGGGCACAGATACGCAGTATTTT. It specifies CASSSPTSGRGGTDTQYF. The complete variable domain, with remaining parts taken from reference TRBV5-4 and TRBJ2-3, reads ETGVTQSPTHLIKTRGQQVTLRCSSQSGHNTVSWYQQALGQGPQFIFQYYREEENGRGNFPPRFSGLQFPNYSSELNVNALELDDSALYLCASSSPTSGRGGTDTQYFGPGTRLTVL.